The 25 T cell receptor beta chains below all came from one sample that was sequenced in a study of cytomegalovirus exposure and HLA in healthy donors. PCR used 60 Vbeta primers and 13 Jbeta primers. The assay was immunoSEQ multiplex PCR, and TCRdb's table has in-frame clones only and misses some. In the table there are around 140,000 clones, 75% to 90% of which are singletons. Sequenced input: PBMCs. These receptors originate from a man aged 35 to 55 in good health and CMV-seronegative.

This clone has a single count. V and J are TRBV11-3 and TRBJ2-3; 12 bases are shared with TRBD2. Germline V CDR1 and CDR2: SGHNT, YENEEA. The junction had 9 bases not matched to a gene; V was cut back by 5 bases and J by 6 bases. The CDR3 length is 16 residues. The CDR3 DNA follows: TGTGCCAGCAGCCCCAGGACTAGCGGGACGGAGGATACGCAGTATTTT. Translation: CASSPRTSGTEDTQYF.

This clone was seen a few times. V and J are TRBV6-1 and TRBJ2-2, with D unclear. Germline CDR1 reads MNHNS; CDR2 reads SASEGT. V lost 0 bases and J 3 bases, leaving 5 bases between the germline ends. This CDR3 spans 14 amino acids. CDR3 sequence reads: CASSEAQYTGELFF. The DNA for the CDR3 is TGTGCCAGCAGTGAAGCGCAGTACACCGGGGAGCTGTTTTTT.

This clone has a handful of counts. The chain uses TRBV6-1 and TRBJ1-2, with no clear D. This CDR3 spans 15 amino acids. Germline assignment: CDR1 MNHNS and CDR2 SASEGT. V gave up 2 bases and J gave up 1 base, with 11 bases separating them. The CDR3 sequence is CASSENEGFNYGYTF. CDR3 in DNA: TGTGCCAGCAGTGAAAATGAGGGATTTAACTATGGCTACACCTTC.

CDR3: CASSPGTSGDFTDTQYF. CDR3 coding DNA: TGCGCCAGCAGCCCAGGGACTAGCGGGGACTTCACAGATACGCAGTATTTT. The chain carries TRBV5-1 and TRBJ2-3; 13 positions agree with TRBD2. In germline, CDR1 is SGHRS, CDR2 YFSETQ. The CDR3 sequence is 17 residues long. The V and J ends lost 4 bases and 2 bases, in that order; junction bases with no gene match: 7.

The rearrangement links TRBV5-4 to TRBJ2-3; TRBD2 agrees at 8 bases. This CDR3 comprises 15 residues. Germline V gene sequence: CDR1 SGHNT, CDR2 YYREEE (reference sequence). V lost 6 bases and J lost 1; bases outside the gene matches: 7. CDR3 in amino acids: CASTRQTSGTDTQYF. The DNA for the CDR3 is TGTGCCAGCACCCGCCAGACTAGCGGCACAGATACGCAGTATTTT.

This CDR3 reads CANLTGEQFF. The CDR3 DNA follows: TGTGCCAATTTGACAGGGGAGCAGTTCTTC. V and J are TRBV27 and TRBJ2-1, with 7 bases lining up with TRBD1. The CDR3 is 10 amino acids. With 10 bases clipped from V and 10 bases from J, the junction kept 4 bases outside the gene matches. Germline V gene lookup returns CDR1 MNHEY and CDR2 SMNVEV (reference sequence).

This CDR3 is CAISEPEGAASYEQYF. The CDR3 DNA sequence: TGTGCCATCAGTGAACCGGAGGGAGCGGCCTCCTACGAGCAGTACTTC. The V and J genes are TRBV10-3 and TRBJ2-7; maybe TRBD2 (6 bases). Germline V CDR1 and CDR2: ENHRY, SYGVKD. The V and J ends lost 3 bases and 0 bases respectively, with 15 bases between them. The CDR3 covers 16 residues.

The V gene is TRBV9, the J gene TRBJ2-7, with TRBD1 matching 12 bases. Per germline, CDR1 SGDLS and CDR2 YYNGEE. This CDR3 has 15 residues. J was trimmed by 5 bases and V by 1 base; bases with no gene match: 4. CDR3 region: CASSVSGTGGDEQYF. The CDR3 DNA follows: TGTGCCAGCAGCGTATCCGGGACAGGGGGCGACGAGCAGTACTTC.

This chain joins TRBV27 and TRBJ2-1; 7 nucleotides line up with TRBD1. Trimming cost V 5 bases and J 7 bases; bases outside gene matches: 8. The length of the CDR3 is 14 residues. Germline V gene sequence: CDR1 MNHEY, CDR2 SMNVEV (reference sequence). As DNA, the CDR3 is TGTGCCAGCAGTACGACAGGGCTAGGGAATGAGCAGTTCTTC. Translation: CASSTTGLGNEQFF.

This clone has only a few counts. The CDR3 here is CASSRDRERAFF. The DNA for the CDR3 is TGTGCCAGCAGTAGGGACAGGGAGAGAGCTTTCTTT. The V gene is TRBV6-6, the J gene TRBJ1-1; TRBD1 matches at 9 bases. The CDR3 has 12 residues. J lost 10 bases, V lost 5 bases, and 5 bases had no gene match. Germline V gene lookup returns CDR1 MNHNY and CDR2 SVGAGI (reference sequence).

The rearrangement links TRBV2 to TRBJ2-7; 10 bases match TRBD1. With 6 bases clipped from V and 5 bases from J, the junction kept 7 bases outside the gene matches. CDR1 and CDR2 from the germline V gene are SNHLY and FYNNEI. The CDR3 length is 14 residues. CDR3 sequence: CASSLPGTGDEQYF. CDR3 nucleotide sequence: TGTGCCAGCAGCCTACCCGGGACAGGGGACGAGCAGTACTTC.

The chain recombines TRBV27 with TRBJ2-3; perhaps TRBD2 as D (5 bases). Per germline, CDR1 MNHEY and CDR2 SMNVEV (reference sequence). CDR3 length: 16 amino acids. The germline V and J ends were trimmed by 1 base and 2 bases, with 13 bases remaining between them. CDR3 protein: CASSLYPERPTDTQYF. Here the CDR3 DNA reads TGTGCCAGCAGTTTATATCCCGAGCGGCCCACAGATACGCAGTATTTT.

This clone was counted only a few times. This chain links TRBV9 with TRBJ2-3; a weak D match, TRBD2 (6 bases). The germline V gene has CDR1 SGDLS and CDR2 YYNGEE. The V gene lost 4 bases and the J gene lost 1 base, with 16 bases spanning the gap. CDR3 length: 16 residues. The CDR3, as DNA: TGTGCCAGCAGCCCGAGCGTGGGACTCCGCACAGATACGCAGTATTTT. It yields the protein CASSPSVGLRTDTQYF.

CDR3 sequence (DNA): TGTGCCAGCAGCCAGGGGGGACAGACCCAAGAGACCCAGTACTTC. The encoded protein is CASSQGGQTQETQYF. This rearrangement joins TRBV7-3 to TRBJ2-5; D may be TRBD1 (7 bases). The CDR3 extends over 15 amino acids. Trimming pared 5 bases from V and 1 base from J, leaving 14 bases between. Germline V gene data show CDR1 as SGHTA and CDR2 as FQGTGA.

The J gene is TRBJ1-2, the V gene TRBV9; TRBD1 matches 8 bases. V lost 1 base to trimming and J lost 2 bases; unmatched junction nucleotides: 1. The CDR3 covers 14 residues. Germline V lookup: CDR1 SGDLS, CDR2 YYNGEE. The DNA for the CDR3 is TGTGCCAGCAGCGTACAGGGGGCAAACTATGGCTACACCTTC. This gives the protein CASSVQGANYGYTF.

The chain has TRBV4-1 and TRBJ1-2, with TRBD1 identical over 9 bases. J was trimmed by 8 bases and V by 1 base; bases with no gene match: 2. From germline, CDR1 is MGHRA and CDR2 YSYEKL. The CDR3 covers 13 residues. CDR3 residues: CASSQVTGGGYTF. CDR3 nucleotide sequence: TGCGCCAGCAGCCAAGTGACAGGGGGAGGCTACACCTTC.

This CDR3 is CASNGSGGRNEQFF. For the CDR3, the DNA is TGTGCCAGCAACGGTAGCGGGGGGAGGAATGAGCAGTTCTTC. The chain links TRBV28 to TRBJ2-1; the match to TRBD2 covers 10 bases. This CDR3 spans 14 amino acids. Per the germline V gene, CDR1 is MDHEN and CDR2 is SYDVKM. V dropped 7 bases and J dropped 7; count of bases not matched to a gene: 7.

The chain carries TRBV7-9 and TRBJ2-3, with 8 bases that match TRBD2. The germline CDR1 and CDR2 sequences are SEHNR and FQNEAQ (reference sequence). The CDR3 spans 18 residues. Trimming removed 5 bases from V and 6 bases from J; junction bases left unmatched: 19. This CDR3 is CASSPGGRGSGFMDTQYF. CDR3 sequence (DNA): TGTGCCAGCAGCCCGGGGGGGAGGGGGAGCGGATTCATGGATACGCAGTATTTT. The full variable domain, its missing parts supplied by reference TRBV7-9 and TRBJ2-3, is DTGVSQNPRHKITKRGQNVTFRCDPISEHNRLYWYRQTLGQGPEFLTYFQNEAQLEKSRLLSDRFSAERPKGSFSTLEIQRTEQGDSAMYLCASSPGGRGSGFMDTQYFGPGTRLTVL.

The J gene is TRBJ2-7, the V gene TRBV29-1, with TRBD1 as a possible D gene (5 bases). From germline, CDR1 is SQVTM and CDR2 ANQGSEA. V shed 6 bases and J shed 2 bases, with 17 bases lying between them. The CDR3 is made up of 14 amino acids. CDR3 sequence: CSVAPLGATYEQYF. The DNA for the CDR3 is TGCAGCGTCGCCCCCCTTGGGGCTACCTACGAGCAGTACTTC.

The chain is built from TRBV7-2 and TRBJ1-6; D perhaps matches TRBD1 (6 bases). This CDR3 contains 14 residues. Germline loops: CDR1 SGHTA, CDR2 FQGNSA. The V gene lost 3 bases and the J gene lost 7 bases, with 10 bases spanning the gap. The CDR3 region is CASSLTGPNSPLHF. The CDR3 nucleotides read TGTGCCAGCAGCTTGACAGGACCAAATTCACCCCTCCACTTT.

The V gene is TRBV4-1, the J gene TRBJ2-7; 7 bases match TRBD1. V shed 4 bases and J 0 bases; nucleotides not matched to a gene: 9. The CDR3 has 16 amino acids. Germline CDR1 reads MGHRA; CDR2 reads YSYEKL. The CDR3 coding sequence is TGCGCCAGCAGCCTCGATCCCCGACAGGGCTCCTACGAGCAGTACTTC. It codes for CASSLDPRQGSYEQYF.

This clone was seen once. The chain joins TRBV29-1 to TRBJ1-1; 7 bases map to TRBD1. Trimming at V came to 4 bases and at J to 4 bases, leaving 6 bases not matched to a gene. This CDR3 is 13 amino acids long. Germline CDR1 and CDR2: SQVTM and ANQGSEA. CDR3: CSVVTGVATEAFF. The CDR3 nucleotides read TGCAGCGTTGTAACAGGGGTTGCCACTGAAGCTTTCTTT.

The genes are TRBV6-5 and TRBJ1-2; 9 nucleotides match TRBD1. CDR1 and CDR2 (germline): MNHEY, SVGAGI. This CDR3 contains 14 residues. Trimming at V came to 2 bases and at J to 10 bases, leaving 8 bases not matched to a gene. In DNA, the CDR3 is TGTGCCAGCAGTTACCGTGGGACAGGGCTGATCTACACCTTC. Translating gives CASSYRGTGLIYTF.

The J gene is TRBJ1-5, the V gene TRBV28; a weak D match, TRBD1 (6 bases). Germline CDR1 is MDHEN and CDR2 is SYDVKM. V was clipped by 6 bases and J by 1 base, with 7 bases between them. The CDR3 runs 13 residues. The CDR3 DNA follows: TGTGCCAGCAGAGGACAGAGCAATCAGCCCCAGCATTTT. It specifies CASRGQSNQPQHF.

The CDR3 coding sequence is TGTGCCAGCAGCGACAGGGCGAACACTGAAGCTTTCTTT. Translation: CASSDRANTEAFF. This chain connects TRBV11-3 to TRBJ1-1, with 7 bases aligning to TRBD1. CDR1 is SGHNT, CDR2 YENEEA, per germline. The CDR3 extends over 13 amino acids. J lost 1 base, V lost 5 bases, and 1 base had no gene match.